The source of this T cell receptor (beta chain) is a study of T-cell reconstitution after alpha-beta-depleted transplantation in children. General study findings and limits: After transplant, at about two months, alpha-beta T cells were reportedly derived from several hundred expanded graft clones.

About this clonotype itself: As yet, its antigen is unknown.

A library of TCRbeta sequences, prepared with unique molecular identifiers, was generated. MiXCR, applied by TCRdb to the PCR reads, yields one record per CDR3 protein. The table lists roughly 180,000 distinct CDR3 sequences, around 10% of them singletons, with roughly an eighth in the top ten. From germline, CDR1 is SGHRS and CDR2 YFSETQ. CDR3 size: 15 residues. Trimming cost V 2 bases and J 2 bases, with 13 bases left between them. The chain uses TRBV5-1 and TRBJ2-5; possibly TRBD1 for D (6 bases). This specimen was PBMCs, taken before TCRalphabeta/CD19-depleted stem cell transplant. The TCR originated in a boy between 2 and 10 years old with acute myeloid leukemia, due to receive a stem cell transplant. The CDR3 loop reads CASSLIAGDQETQYF. DNA for the CDR3: TGCGCCAGCAGCTTAATAGCAGGGGATCAAGAGACCCAGTACTTC.